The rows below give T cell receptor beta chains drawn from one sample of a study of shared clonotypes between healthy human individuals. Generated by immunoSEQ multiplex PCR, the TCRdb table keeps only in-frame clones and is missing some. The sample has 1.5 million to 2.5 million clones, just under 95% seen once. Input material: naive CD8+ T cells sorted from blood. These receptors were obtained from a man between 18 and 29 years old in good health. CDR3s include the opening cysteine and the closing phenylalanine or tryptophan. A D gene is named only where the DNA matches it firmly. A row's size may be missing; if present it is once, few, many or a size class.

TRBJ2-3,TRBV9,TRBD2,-,CASSPRSIGGADTQYF,TGTGCCAGCAGCCCCCGGTCGATCGGGGGGGCAGATACGCAGTATTTT
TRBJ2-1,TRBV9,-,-,CASSVEGSLWGEQFF,TGTGCCAGCAGCGTAGAAGGCAGCCTTTGGGGTGAGCAGTTCTTC
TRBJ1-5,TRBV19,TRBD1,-,CASNQGAGVRPQHF,TGTGCCAGTAATCAGGGGGCAGGGGTAAGGCCCCAGCATTTT
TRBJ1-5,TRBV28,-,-,CASSPTEINQPQHF,TGTGCCAGCAGTCCGACGGAAATCAATCAGCCCCAGCATTTT
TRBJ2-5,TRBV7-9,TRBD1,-,CASTADRGDETQYF,TGTGCCAGCACTGCGGACAGGGGTGATGAGACCCAGTACTTC
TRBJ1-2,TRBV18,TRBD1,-,CASSPWDRVDYGYTF,TGTGCCAGCTCACCCTGGGACAGGGTGGACTATGGCTACACCTTC
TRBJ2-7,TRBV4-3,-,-,CASSQDWGAGYEQYF,TGCGCCAGCAGCCAAGATTGGGGGGCCGGGTACGAGCAGTACTTC
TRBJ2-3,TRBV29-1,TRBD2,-,CSVGGGPSTDTQYF,TGCAGCGTTGGCGGGGGGCCGAGCACAGATACGCAGTATTTT
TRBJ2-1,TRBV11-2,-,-,CASSFGLNEQFF,TGTGCCAGCAGCTTTGGTCTCAATGAGCAGTTCTTC
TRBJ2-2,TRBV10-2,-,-,CASSTFERNTGELFF,TGCGCCAGCAGCACTTTTGAGCGGAACACCGGGGAGCTGTTTTTT
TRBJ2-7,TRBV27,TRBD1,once,CASSLKGQGAYEQYF,TGTGCCAGCAGTTTAAAGGGACAGGGGGCCTACGAGCAGTACTTC
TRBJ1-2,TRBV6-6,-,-,CATLLSGGYTF,TGTGCCACACTCCTCAGTGGTGGCTACACCTTC
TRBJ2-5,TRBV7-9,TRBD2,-,CASSLRMWVAGEDQETQYF,TGTGCCAGCAGCTTAAGAATGTGGGTAGCGGGAGAGGATCAAGAGACCCAGTACTTC
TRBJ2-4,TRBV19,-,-,CASSIGDRQYF,TGTGCCAGTAGTATAGGGGACCGTCAGTACTTC
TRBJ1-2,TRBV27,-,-,CASSFWGGANYGYTF,TGTGCCAGCAGTTTTTGGGGGGGGGCTAACTATGGCTACACCTTC
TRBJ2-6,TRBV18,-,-,CASSPQHSSSGANVLTF,TGTGCCAGCTCACCACAGCATTCTTCCTCTGGGGCCAACGTCCTGACTTTC
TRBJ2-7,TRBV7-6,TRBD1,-,CASSLQGDYEQYF,TGTGCCAGCAGCTTACAGGGGGACTACGAGCAGTACTTC
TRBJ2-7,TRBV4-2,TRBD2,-,CASSQSSSGGLLYEQYF,TGTGCCAGCAGCCAATCATCTAGCGGGGGCTTGTTGTACGAGCAGTACTTC
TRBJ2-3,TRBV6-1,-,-,CASSEDRWDTQYF,TGTGCCAGCAGTGAAGACCGCTGGGATACGCAGTATTTT
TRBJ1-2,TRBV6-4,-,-,CASKKGENYGYTF,TGTGCCAGCAAAAAGGGCGAGAACTATGGCTACACCTTC
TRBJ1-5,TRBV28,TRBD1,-,CASSTDRDGQGGNQPQHF,TGTGCCAGCAGTACTGATCGAGATGGACAGGGCGGAAATCAGCCCCAGCATTTT
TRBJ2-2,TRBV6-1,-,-,CASSEDGRITGELFF,TGTGCCAGCAGTGAGGATGGACGGATCACCGGGGAGCTGTTTTTT
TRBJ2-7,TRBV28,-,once,CASSLQGDTYEQYF,TGTGCCAGCAGTTTACAAGGGGACACCTACGAGCAGTACTTC
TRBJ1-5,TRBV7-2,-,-,CASSLPGAYQPQHF,TGTGCCAGCAGCCTCCCGGGGGCGTATCAGCCCCAGCATTTT
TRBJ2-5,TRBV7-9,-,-,CASSFERWAGEETQYF,TGTGCCAGCAGCTTCGAACGGTGGGCAGGGGAAGAGACCCAGTACTTC
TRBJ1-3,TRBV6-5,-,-,CASSATGNTGNTIYF,TGTGCCAGCAGTGCGACAGGCAATACGGGAAACACCATATATTTT
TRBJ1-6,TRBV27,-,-,CASSLRGSPLHF,TGTGCCAGCAGTTTGAGGGGGTCACCCCTCCACTTT
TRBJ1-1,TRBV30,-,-,CAWSNTGLWDTEAFF,TGTGCCTGGAGTAATACAGGGTTGTGGGACACTGAAGCTTTCTTT
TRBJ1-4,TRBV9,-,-,CASSVEGSGKLFF,TGTGCCAGCAGCGTAGAGGGTTCGGGAAAACTGTTTTTT
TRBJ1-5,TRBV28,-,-,CASSLYNQPQHF,TGTGCCAGCAGTTTGTACAATCAGCCCCAGCATTTT
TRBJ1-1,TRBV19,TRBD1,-,CASSIHIGQVNTEAFF,TGTGCCAGTAGTATACACATCGGACAGGTGAACACTGAAGCTTTCTTT
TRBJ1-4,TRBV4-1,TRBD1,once,CASSYGQGGEKLFF,TGCGCCAGCAGCTACGGACAGGGCGGAGAAAAACTGTTTTTT
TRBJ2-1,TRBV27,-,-,CASSLAPLYNEQFF,TGTGCCAGCAGTTTGGCCCCTCTATACAATGAGCAGTTCTTC
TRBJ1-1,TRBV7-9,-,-,CASSPPTNTEAFF,TGTGCCAGCAGCCCTCCTACGAACACTGAAGCTTTCTTT
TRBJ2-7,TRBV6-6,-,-,CASNLLPGDFAYEQYF,TGTGCCAGCAACCTACTCCCGGGGGATTTTGCCTACGAGCAGTACTTC
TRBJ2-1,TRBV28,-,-,CASSPGSYNEQFF,TGTGCCAGCAGTCCGGGATCATACAATGAGCAGTTCTTC
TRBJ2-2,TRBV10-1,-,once,CASSGQPRSRTGELFF,TGCGCCAGCAGTGGACAGCCTAGGTCGAGGACCGGGGAGCTGTTTTTT
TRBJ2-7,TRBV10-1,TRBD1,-,CASSSGQGARNEQYF,TGCGCCAGCAGTTCGGGACAGGGGGCGAGGAACGAGCAGTACTTC
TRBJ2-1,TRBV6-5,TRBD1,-,CASSPGTGLYNEQFF,TGTGCCAGCAGTCCTGGGACAGGGTTATACAATGAGCAGTTCTTC
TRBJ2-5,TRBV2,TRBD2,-,CASSSGTEGLAQETQYF,TGTGCCAGCAGTTCCGGGACAGAGGGACTAGCTCAAGAGACCCAGTACTTC
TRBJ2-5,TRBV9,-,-,CASSVGPRGGPYQETQYF,TGTGCCAGCAGCGTAGGGCCTAGGGGGGGACCGTACCAAGAGACCCAGTACTTC
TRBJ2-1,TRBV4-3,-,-,CASSQDFGDRWDEQFF,TGCGCCAGCAGCCAAGATTTTGGGGATAGGTGGGATGAGCAGTTCTTC